The clone carrying this T cell receptor (beta chain) appeared many times. The antigen is unknown. The record originates from a study of early T cells in non-severe SARS-CoV-2 infection. Study as a whole: Sequencing was performed on bulk RNA from unsorted whole blood, leaving chains unpaired. General study results and limits: Clonotype matching in VDJdb favored anti-spike CD8 responses and did not capture private and CD4 specificities.

Trimming cost V 2 bases and J 2 bases; bases outside gene matches: 9. This CDR3 is built from 18 residues. Individual cDNA molecules each received unique molecular identifiers attached to them. MiXCR, run by TCRdb on the 5' RACE reads, gives a single entry per CDR3 protein. Here the sample spans about 17,000 distinct CDR3 sequences, under 7% being singletons. This TCR was recovered from an adult who was a healthcare worker with PCR-confirmed SARS-CoV-2 infection or an uninfected control (not recorded which). The input for sequencing was whole blood, taken at baseline. The V call is TRBV12-3 or TRBV12-4, the J call TRBJ2-3, with TRBD2 matching over 11 bases. The CDR3: CASSLSPLAGGDTDTQYF. Written as DNA, the CDR3 is TGTGCCAGCAGTTTATCCCCTCTAGCGGGGGGCGACACAGATACGCAGTATTTT.